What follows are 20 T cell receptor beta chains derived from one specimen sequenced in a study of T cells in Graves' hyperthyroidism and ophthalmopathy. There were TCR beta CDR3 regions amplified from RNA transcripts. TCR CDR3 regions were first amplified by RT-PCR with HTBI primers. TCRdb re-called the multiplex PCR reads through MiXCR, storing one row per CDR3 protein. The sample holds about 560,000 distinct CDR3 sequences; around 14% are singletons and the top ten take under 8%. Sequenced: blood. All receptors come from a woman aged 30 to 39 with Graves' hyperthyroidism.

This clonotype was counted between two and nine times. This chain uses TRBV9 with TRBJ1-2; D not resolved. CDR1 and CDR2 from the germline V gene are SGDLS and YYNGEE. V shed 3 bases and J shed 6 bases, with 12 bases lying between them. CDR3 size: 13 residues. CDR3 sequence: CASSATQRDGYTF. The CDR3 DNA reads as TGTGCCAGCAGCGCAACCCAGAGGGATGGCTACACCTTC. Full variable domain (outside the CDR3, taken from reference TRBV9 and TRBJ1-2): DSGVTQTPKHLITATGQRVTLRCSPRSGDLSVYWYQQSLDQGLQFLIQYYNGEERAKGNILERFSAQQFPDLHSELNLSSLELGDSALYFCASSATQRDGYTFGSGTRLTVV.

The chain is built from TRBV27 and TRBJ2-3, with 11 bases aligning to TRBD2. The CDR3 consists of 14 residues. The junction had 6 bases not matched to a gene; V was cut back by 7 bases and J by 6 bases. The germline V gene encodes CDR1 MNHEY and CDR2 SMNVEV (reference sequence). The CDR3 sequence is CASTIAGGLDTQYF. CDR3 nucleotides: TGTGCCAGCACCATAGCGGGAGGGCTGGATACGCAGTATTTT.

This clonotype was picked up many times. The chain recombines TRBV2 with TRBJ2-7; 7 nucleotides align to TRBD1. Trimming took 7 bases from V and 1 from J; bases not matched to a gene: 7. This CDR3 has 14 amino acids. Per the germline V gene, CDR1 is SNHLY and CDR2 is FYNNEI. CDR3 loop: CASNRDSVSYEQYF. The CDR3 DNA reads TGTGCCAGCAACCGGGACAGTGTTTCCTACGAGCAGTACTTC.

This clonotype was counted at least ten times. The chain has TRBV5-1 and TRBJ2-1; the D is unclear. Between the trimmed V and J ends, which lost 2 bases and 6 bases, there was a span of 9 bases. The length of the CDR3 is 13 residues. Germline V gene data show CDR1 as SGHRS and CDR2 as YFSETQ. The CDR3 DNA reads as TGCGCCAGCAGCTTAATAAGGGCCAATGAGCAGTTCTTC. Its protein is CASSLIRANEQFF.

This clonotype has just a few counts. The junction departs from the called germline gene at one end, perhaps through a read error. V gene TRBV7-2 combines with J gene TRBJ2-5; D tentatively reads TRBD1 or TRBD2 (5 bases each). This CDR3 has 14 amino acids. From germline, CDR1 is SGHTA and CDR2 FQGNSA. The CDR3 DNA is TGTGCCAGCAGCCCTGATAACCCTCGGGACCTAAGCGACTTC. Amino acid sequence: CASSPDNPRDLSDF.

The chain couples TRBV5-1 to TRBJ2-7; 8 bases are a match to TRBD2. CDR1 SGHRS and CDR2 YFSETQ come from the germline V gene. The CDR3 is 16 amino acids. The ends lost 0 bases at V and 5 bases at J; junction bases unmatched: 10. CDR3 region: CASSLAGSGIGDEQYF. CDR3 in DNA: TGCGCCAGCAGCTTGGCCGGTAGCGGGATAGGCGACGAGCAGTACTTC.

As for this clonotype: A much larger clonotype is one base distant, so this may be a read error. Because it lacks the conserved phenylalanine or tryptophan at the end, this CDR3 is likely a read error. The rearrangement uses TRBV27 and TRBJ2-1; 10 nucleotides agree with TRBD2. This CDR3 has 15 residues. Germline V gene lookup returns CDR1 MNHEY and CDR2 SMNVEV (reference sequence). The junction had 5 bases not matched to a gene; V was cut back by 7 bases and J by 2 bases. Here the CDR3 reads CASTIAGGPYNEQFL. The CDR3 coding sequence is TGTGCCAGCACCATAGCGGGAGGACCCTACAATGAGCAGTTCCTC.

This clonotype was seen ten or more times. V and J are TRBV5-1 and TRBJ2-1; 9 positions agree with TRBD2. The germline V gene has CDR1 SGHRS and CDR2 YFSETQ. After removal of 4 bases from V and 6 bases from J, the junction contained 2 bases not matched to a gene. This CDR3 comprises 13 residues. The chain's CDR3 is CASSAGGPNEQFF. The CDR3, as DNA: TGCGCCAGCAGCGCGGGAGGGCCCAATGAGCAGTTCTTC.

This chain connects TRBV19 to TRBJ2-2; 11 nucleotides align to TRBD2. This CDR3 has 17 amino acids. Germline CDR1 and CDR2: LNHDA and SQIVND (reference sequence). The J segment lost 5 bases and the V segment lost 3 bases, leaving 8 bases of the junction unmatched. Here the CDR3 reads CASSMLAGGPGTGELFF. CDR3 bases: TGTGCCAGTAGTATGCTAGCGGGAGGACCGGGGACCGGGGAGCTGTTTTTT.

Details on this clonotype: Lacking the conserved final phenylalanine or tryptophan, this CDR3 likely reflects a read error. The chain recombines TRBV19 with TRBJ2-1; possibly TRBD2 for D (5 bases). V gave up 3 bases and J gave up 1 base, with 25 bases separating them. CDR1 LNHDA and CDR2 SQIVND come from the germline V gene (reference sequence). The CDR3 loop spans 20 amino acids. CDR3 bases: TGTGCCAGTAGTATTGGGATGTTGAGAACACTAGTCCCTTCCTACAATGAGCAGTTCTAC. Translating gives CASSIGMLRTLVPSYNEQFY.

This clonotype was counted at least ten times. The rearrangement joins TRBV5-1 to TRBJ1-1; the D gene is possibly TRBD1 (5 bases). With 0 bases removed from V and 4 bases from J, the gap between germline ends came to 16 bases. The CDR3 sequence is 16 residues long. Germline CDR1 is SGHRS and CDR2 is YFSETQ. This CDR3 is CASSLVSSGGGTEAFF. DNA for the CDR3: TGCGCCAGCAGCTTGGTCTCCTCCGGGGGTGGCACTGAAGCTTTCTTT.

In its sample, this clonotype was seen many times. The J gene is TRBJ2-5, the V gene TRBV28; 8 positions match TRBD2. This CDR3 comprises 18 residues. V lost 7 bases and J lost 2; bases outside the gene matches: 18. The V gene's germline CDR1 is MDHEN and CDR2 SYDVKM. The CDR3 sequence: CASNSPKELAGLQETQYF. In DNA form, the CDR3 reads TGTGCCAGCAACTCCCCTAAGGAGCTAGCGGGCTTACAAGAGACCCAGTACTTC.

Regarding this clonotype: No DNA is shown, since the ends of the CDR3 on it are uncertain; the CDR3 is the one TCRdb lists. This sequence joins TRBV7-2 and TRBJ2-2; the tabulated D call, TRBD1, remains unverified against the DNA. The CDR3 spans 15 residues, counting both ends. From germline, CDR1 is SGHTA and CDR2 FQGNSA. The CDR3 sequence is CASSAQGLRAGDLFF.

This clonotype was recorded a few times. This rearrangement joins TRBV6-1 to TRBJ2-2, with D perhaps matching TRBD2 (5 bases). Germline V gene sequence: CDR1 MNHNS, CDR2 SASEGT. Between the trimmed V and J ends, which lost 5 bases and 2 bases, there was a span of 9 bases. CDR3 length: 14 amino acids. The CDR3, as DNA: TGTGCCAGCAGTAGGACTCTAAACACCGGGGAGCTGTTTTTT. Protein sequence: CASSRTLNTGELFF.

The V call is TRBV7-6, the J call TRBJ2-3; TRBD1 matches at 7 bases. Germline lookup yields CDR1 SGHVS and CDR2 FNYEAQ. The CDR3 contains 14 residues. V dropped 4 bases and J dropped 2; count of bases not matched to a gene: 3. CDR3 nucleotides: TGTGCCAGCAGCTCCGGGACAGCCACAGATACGCAGTATTTT. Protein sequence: CASSSGTATDTQYF.

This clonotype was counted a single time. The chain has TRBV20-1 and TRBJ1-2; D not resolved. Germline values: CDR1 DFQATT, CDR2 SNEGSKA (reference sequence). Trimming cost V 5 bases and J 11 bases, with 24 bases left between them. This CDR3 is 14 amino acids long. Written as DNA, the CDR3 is TGCAGTGCTCGGACTAGCGGAACAGCTATTGGGTACACCTTC. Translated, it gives CSARTSGTAIGYTF.

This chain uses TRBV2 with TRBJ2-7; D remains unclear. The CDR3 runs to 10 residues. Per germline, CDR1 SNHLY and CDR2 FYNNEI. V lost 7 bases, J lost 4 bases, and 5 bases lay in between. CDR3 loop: CASTLYEQYF. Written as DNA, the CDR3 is TGTGCCAGCACATTGTACGAGCAGTACTTC.

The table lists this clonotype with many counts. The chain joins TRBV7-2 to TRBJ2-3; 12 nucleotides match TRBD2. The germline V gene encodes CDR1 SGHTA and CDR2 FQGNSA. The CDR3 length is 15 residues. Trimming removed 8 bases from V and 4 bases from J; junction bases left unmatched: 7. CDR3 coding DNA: TGTGCCAGCGGCCTAGCGGGAGGGCGTGCAGATACGCAGTATTTT. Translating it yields CASGLAGGRADTQYF.

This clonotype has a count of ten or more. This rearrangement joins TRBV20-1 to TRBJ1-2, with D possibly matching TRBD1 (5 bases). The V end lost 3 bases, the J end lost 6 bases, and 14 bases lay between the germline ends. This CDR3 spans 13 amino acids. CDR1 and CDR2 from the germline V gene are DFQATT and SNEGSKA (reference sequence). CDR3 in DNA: TGCAGTGCTAGTGAGGCAGGGTCCCATGGCTACACCTTC. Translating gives CSASEAGSHGYTF.

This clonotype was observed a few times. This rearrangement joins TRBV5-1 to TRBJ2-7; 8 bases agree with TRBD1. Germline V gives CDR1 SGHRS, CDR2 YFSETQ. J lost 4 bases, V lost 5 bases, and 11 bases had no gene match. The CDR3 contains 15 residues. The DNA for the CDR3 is TGCGCCAGCAGACAGGCGGACAGGGTGCTATACGAGCAGTACTTC. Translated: CASRQADRVLYEQYF.